These T cell receptor beta chains were read from a single sample in a study of cytomegalovirus exposure and HLA in healthy donors. TCRdb's table, derived via immunoSEQ multiplex PCR, lists solely in-frame clones and lacks some. The sample has approximately 110,000 clones, approximately 70% seen once. Sequencing was performed on PBMCs. These receptor sequences come from a man in his forties in good health and CMV-seropositive. CDR3s include the opening cysteine and the closing phenylalanine or tryptophan. Each record gives: clone size, V gene, J gene, D gene, CDR3 DNA, CDR3 protein. A D gene is named only where the DNA matches it firmly. Some rows have no size entry. The others give once, few or many, or a class for an expanded clone.

clone size: -
V gene: TRBV7-9
J gene: TRBJ1-5
D gene: TRBD1
CDR3 DNA: TGTGCCAGCAGCTTCTCGGGACAGGGTTACGGTCAGCCCCAGCATTTT
CDR3 protein: CASSFSGQGYGQPQHF

clone size: few
V gene: TRBV2
J gene: TRBJ2-6
D gene: -
CDR3 DNA: TGTGCCAGCAGGGGGGACACCGCCGGGGCTGGGGCCAACGTCCTGACTTTC
CDR3 protein: CASRGDTAGAGANVLTF

clone size: -
V gene: TRBV4-1
J gene: TRBJ2-5
D gene: TRBD2
CDR3 DNA: TGCGCCAGCAGCCCCGGACTAGCGGGGGAAGAGACCCAGTACTTC
CDR3 protein: CASSPGLAGEETQYF

clone size: -
V gene: TRBV30
J gene: TRBJ1-3
D gene: -
CDR3 DNA: TGTGCCTGGAGTGTCGGGGGGTCTGGAAACACCATATATTTT
CDR3 protein: CAWSVGGSGNTIYF

clone size: few
V gene: TRBV6-4
J gene: TRBJ1-1
D gene: -
CDR3 DNA: TGTGCCAGCAGTGCAGATACAGGGTGGGGCACTGAAGCTTTCTTT
CDR3 protein: CASSADTGWGTEAFF

clone size: -
V gene: TRBV7-2
J gene: TRBJ1-3
D gene: -
CDR3 DNA: TGTGCCAGCAGCTTGGACGGACAAGTCTCTGGAAACACCATATATTTT
CDR3 protein: CASSLDGQVSGNTIYF

clone size: few
V gene: TRBV9
J gene: TRBJ1-2
D gene: -
CDR3 DNA: TGTGCCAGCAGCGTAGGCAACAGGGACTATGGCTACACCTTC
CDR3 protein: CASSVGNRDYGYTF

clone size: -
V gene: TRBV12-5
J gene: TRBJ2-1
D gene: TRBD2
CDR3 DNA: TGTGCTAGTGGTCTCGGACTAGTTAACAATGAGCAGTTCTTC
CDR3 protein: CASGLGLVNNEQFF

clone size: -
V gene: TRBV19
J gene: TRBJ1-2
D gene: -
CDR3 DNA: TGTGCCAGTAGTATTCACAACCCTTACGGCTACACCTTC
CDR3 protein: CASSIHNPYGYTF

clone size: -
V gene: TRBV5-1
J gene: TRBJ2-1
D gene: TRBD2
CDR3 DNA: TGCGCCAGCAGCCCTCCGGGACTAGCGGGAGCGCTTGAGCAGTTCTTC
CDR3 protein: CASSPPGLAGALEQFF

clone size: few
V gene: TRBV6-1
J gene: TRBJ2-1
D gene: -
CDR3 DNA: TGTGCCAGCAGTGAACGAGACAGGAGCTCCTACAATGAGCAGTTCTTC
CDR3 protein: CASSERDRSSYNEQFF

clone size: -
V gene: TRBV6-6
J gene: TRBJ2-3
D gene: -
CDR3 DNA: TGTGCCAGCAGTTACCCGGGAGAGAGGACAGATACGCAGTATTTT
CDR3 protein: CASSYPGERTDTQYF

clone size: -
V gene: TRBV6-1
J gene: TRBJ1-2
D gene: TRBD1
CDR3 DNA: TGTGCCAGCAGTGAAGCGGGCTGGACAGGGGCCACTGGCTACACCTTC
CDR3 protein: CASSEAGWTGATGYTF

clone size: -
V gene: TRBV4-3
J gene: TRBJ1-2
D gene: TRBD1
CDR3 DNA: TGCGCCAGCAGCCAAGACCGGGACAGCAATGGCTACACCTTC
CDR3 protein: CASSQDRDSNGYTF

clone size: -
V gene: TRBV5-5
J gene: TRBJ2-3
D gene: TRBD2
CDR3 DNA: TGTGCCAGCAGCTTGGAGCCCGGAGCGGGACGCACAGATACGCAGTATTTT
CDR3 protein: CASSLEPGAGRTDTQYF

clone size: -
V gene: TRBV19
J gene: TRBJ1-2
D gene: TRBD1
CDR3 DNA: TGTGCCAGTAGCCGGGACAGGCTCGACGGCTATGGCTACACCTTC
CDR3 protein: CASSRDRLDGYGYTF

clone size: once
V gene: TRBV6-1
J gene: TRBJ1-1
D gene: -
CDR3 DNA: TGTGCCAGCAGTCCCTACGTCGGGGAGAACACTGAAGCTTTCTTT
CDR3 protein: CASSPYVGENTEAFF

clone size: -
V gene: TRBV19
J gene: TRBJ1-2
D gene: TRBD1
CDR3 DNA: TGTGCCAGTAGTATTGGGGACAGGGGGCTAGATGGCTACACCTTC
CDR3 protein: CASSIGDRGLDGYTF

clone size: few
V gene: TRBV5-1
J gene: TRBJ2-3
D gene: TRBD2
CDR3 DNA: TGCGCCAGCGGTAGCGGGGCATCCACAGATACGCAGTATTTT
CDR3 protein: CASGSGASTDTQYF

clone size: -
V gene: TRBV14
J gene: TRBJ1-5
D gene: -
CDR3 DNA: TGTGCCAGCAGCCAAGATTCCCTCCAGCCCCAGCATTTT
CDR3 protein: CASSQDSLQPQHF

clone size: -
V gene: TRBV6-5
J gene: TRBJ2-1
D gene: -
CDR3 DNA: TGTGCCAGCAGTTACTCCGGGGGGCGCCGAAACAATGAGCAGTTCTTC
CDR3 protein: CASSYSGGRRNNEQFF

clone size: -
V gene: TRBV27
J gene: TRBJ1-2
D gene: TRBD1
CDR3 DNA: TGTGCCAGCAGATGGGGGACAGGCGACTATGGCTACACCTTC
CDR3 protein: CASRWGTGDYGYTF

clone size: -
V gene: TRBV30
J gene: TRBJ1-5
D gene: TRBD1
CDR3 DNA: TGTGCCTGGAGTGGGGCAGGGGGAAGACAGCCCCAGCATTTT
CDR3 protein: CAWSGAGGRQPQHF

clone size: -
V gene: TRBV6-1
J gene: TRBJ2-1
D gene: TRBD1
CDR3 DNA: TGTGCCAGCAGTTCCGGGACAGGGATATACAATGAGCAGTTCTTC
CDR3 protein: CASSSGTGIYNEQFF

clone size: -
V gene: TRBV28
J gene: TRBJ1-2
D gene: -
CDR3 DNA: TGTGCCAGCAGTCTCCAGGGTAACTATGGCTACACCTTC
CDR3 protein: CASSLQGNYGYTF

clone size: -
V gene: TRBV15
J gene: TRBJ2-1
D gene: TRBD1
CDR3 DNA: TGTGCCACCAGCAGAGGGACAGGGCACAATGAGCAGTTCTTC
CDR3 protein: CATSRGTGHNEQFF

clone size: -
V gene: TRBV7-9
J gene: TRBJ2-1
D gene: TRBD2
CDR3 DNA: TGTGCCAGCAGCTCCGGACTAGAAAGGAATGAGCAGTTCTTC
CDR3 protein: CASSSGLERNEQFF

clone size: -
V gene: TRBV28
J gene: TRBJ1-6
D gene: -
CDR3 DNA: TGTGCCAGCAGTCCCCGACAGGATTCACCCCTCCACTTT
CDR3 protein: CASSPRQDSPLHF

clone size: -
V gene: TRBV28
J gene: TRBJ1-1
D gene: -
CDR3 DNA: TGTGCCAGCAGTCACGGGAACACTGAAGCTTTCTTT
CDR3 protein: CASSHGNTEAFF

clone size: few
V gene: TRBV5-6
J gene: TRBJ1-1
D gene: -
CDR3 DNA: TGTGCCAGCAGCTTGGCCAGTGAAGCTTTCTTT
CDR3 protein: CASSLASEAFF

clone size: few
V gene: TRBV6-1
J gene: TRBJ2-3
D gene: -
CDR3 DNA: TGTGCCAGCACCCGGGACAACACAGATACGCAGTATTTT
CDR3 protein: CASTRDNTDTQYF

clone size: -
V gene: TRBV7-9
J gene: TRBJ1-1
D gene: -
CDR3 DNA: TGTGCCAGCAGCGCCGATACAAGGAACACTGAAGCTTTCTTT
CDR3 protein: CASSADTRNTEAFF